Listed here are 32 T cell receptor beta chains from one sample, sequenced in a study of Graves' ophthalmopathy and Graves' hyperthyroidism. Transcripts of RNA were the source for amplifying TCR beta CDR3 regions. HTBI primers were used in a first-round RT-PCR, which preceded a second-round multiplex PCR. MiXCR, run by TCRdb on the multiplex PCR reads, gives a single entry per CDR3 protein. The sample yields about 420,000 distinct CDR3 sequences, under 25% seen once. The sample consisted of peripheral blood. These receptors originate from a woman between 18 and 29 years old with stable Graves' hyperthyroidism.

This clonotype showed up many times. The chain joins TRBV19 to TRBJ2-5; 8 positions agree with TRBD1. V lost 2 bases to trimming and J lost 1 base; unmatched junction nucleotides: 9. CDR1 is LNHDA and CDR2 is SQIVND in the germline V gene (reference sequence). This CDR3 has 17 amino acids. The DNA of the CDR3 is TGTGCCAGTAGTATAAGGAGAACGGACAGGGTCCAAGAGACCCAGTACTTC. Amino acids: CASSIRRTDRVQETQYF.

The sample holds many counts of this clonotype. The genes are TRBV6-5 and TRBJ2-7; 10 nucleotides agree with TRBD1. V shed 4 bases and J 5 bases; nucleotides not matched to a gene: 5. Germline V gives CDR1 MNHEY, CDR2 SVGAGI. CDR3 length equals 14 residues. CDR3 coding DNA: TGTGCCAGCAGTTTCGGACAGGGGGTGAACGAGCAGTACTTC. The encoded protein is CASSFGQGVNEQYF.

This chain connects TRBV2 to TRBJ1-1; 7 bases agree with TRBD1. CDR1 is SNHLY, CDR2 FYNNEI, per germline. Unmatched junction bases numbered 8, after V lost 5 bases and J lost 2 bases. The CDR3 consists of 15 residues. CDR3 region: CASSKRQGGNTEAFF. DNA of the CDR3: TGTGCCAGCAGTAAAAGACAGGGCGGAAACACTGAAGCTTTCTTT.

The rearrangement joins TRBV6-1 to TRBJ2-3; D is possibly TRBD1 (6 bases). The CDR3 has 16 residues. V gave up 6 bases and J gave up 1 base, with 17 bases separating them. Germline CDR1 reads MNHNS; CDR2 reads SASEGT. Here the CDR3 reads CASSETGTRGTDTQYF. CDR3 DNA: TGTGCCAGCAGCGAAACCGGGACAAGAGGCACAGATACGCAGTATTTT.

This clonotype has at least ten counts. This chain connects TRBV4-1 to TRBJ1-2, with a tentative D call TRBD1 (6 bases). This CDR3 is 15 amino acids long. The V and J ends lost 2 bases and 6 bases respectively, with 16 bases between them. The V gene's germline CDR1 is MGHRA and CDR2 YSYEKL. The CDR3 protein is CASSQRGGRPHGYTF. Written as DNA, the CDR3 is TGCGCCAGCAGCCAAAGGGGGGGTAGGCCACATGGCTACACCTTC.

This clonotype occurred many times. This chain connects TRBV12-5 to TRBJ1-5, with TRBD1 matching over 7 bases. V shed 1 base, J shed 7 bases, and the junction held 10 bases outside the gene matches. This CDR3 spans 16 amino acids. CDR1 and CDR2 from the germline V gene are LGHNT and FRNRAP. CDR3 protein: CASGLDRGRTGQPQHF. The DNA for the CDR3 is TGTGCTAGTGGTTTGGACAGGGGCCGGACAGGACAGCCCCAGCATTTT.

The chain carries TRBV18 and TRBJ1-1; 7 bases are a match to TRBD1. Germline assignment: CDR1 KGHSH and CDR2 LQKENI. The CDR3 is 17 residues long. J was trimmed by 0 bases and V by 2 bases; bases with no gene match: 9. For the CDR3, the DNA is TGTGCCAGCTCACCATCGGGACAGACCTTAATGAACACTGAAGCTTTCTTT. It translates to CASSPSGQTLMNTEAFF.

This clonotype was counted at least ten times. One end of the junction is discordant with germline, which a read error may explain. This chain uses TRBV12-3 or TRBV12-4 with TRBJ2-7; a weak D match, TRBD1 (6 bases). The CDR3 is made up of 14 amino acids. The CDR3 region is CASSLAGHSYERYF. Here the CDR3 DNA reads TGTGCCAGCAGTTTAGCGGGACACTCCTACGAGCGGTACTTC.

The CDR3 sequence is CASSQDGWGTRLANYGYTF. CDR3 coding DNA: TGTGCCAGCAGCCAAGATGGGTGGGGGACCCGGCTAGCTAACTATGGCTACACCTTC. V is TRBV3-1 and J is TRBJ1-2, with TRBD1 as a possible D gene (5 bases). Germline loops: CDR1 LGHDT, CDR2 YNNKEL (reference sequence). The CDR3 is 19 residues long. The V and J ends lost 0 bases and 0 bases respectively, with 20 bases between them. The full variable domain, rest sourced from reference TRBV3-1 and TRBJ1-2, is DTAVSQTPKYLVTQMGNDKSIKCEQNLGHDTMYWYKQDSKKFLKIMFSYNNKELIINETVPNRFSPKSPDKAHLNLHINSLELGDSAVYFCASSQDGWGTRLANYGYTFGSGTRLTVV.

This clonotype was observed many times. The rearrangement links TRBV20-1 to TRBJ2-7; tentative D call: TRBD2 (5 bases). The CDR3 runs to 13 residues. Trimming took off 0 bases at V and 5 bases at J, with 11 bases between the two ends. CDR1 is DFQATT, CDR2 SNEGSKA, per germline (reference sequence). The chain's CDR3 is CSARDWLADEQYF. Written as DNA, the CDR3 is TGCAGTGCTAGAGATTGGCTAGCCGACGAGCAGTACTTC.

The chain carries TRBV12-3 or TRBV12-4 and TRBJ1-2; D ambiguous. Trimming removed 3 bases at V and 4 bases at J, with 12 bases between. The CDR3 is made up of 14 amino acids. Here the CDR3 reads CASSLSGSSYGYTF. The CDR3, as DNA: TGTGCCAGCAGTTTGTCGGGCAGCTCCTATGGCTACACCTTC.

This clonotype was seen at least ten times. The chain couples TRBV6-1 to TRBJ2-7; D might be TRBD1 (7 bases). Germline CDR1 and CDR2: MNHNS and SASEGT. The germline V and J ends were trimmed by 5 bases and 7 bases, with 15 bases remaining between them. The length of the CDR3 is 13 residues. The CDR3 spells CASSRQGGVEQYF. The CDR3 bases are TGTGCCAGCAGTCGACAGGGAGGTGTTGAGCAGTACTTC.

The chain carries TRBV19 and TRBJ2-3; 12 bases match TRBD2. The length of the CDR3 is 16 residues. Germline V CDR1 and CDR2: LNHDA, SQIVND (reference sequence). The V gene end was trimmed by 3 bases and the J gene end by 1 base; junction bases not matched to a gene: 2. CDR3 in DNA: TGTGCCAGTAGTATGCGACTAGCGGGAGGCACAGATACGCAGTATTTT. It encodes CASSMRLAGGTDTQYF. Variable domain in full (rest from reference TRBV19 and TRBJ2-3): DGGITQSPKYLFRKEGQNVTLSCEQNLNHDAMYWYRQDPGQGLRLIYYSQIVNDFQKGDIAEGYSVSREKKESFPLTVTSAQKNPTAFYLCASSMRLAGGTDTQYFGPGTRLTVL.

This clonotype has at least ten counts. V is TRBV9 and J is TRBJ1-1, with D unclear. The CDR3 covers 13 residues. Per the germline V gene, CDR1 is SGDLS and CDR2 is YYNGEE. V was shortened by 1 base and J by 1 base, with 5 bases between the two germline ends. The CDR3: CASSVQTNTEAFF. The CDR3 DNA reads as TGTGCCAGCAGCGTACAAACGAACACTGAAGCTTTCTTT.

This clonotype was observed many times. The V gene is TRBV6-1, the J gene TRBJ2-7, with D maybe TRBD2 (5 bases). Germline CDR1 is MNHNS and CDR2 is SASEGT. Trimming removed 1 base from V and 1 base from J, with 11 bases in between. This CDR3 comprises 15 residues. CDR3 protein: CASSEEAGPSYEQYF. The CDR3 nucleotides read TGTGCCAGCAGTGAAGAGGCGGGCCCTTCCTACGAGCAGTACTTC.

This clonotype came up many times. The chain employs TRBV6-4 and TRBJ1-5, with D hard to call. Germline V CDR1 and CDR2: MRHNA, SNTAGT. With 6 bases removed from V and 2 bases from J, the gap between germline ends came to 5 bases. This CDR3 region has 12 residues. CDR3 amino acids: CASRECNQPQHF. In DNA, the CDR3 is TGTGCCAGCAGAGAATGCAATCAGCCCCAGCATTTT.

The chain is built from TRBV6-2 or TRBV6-3 and TRBJ1-5; maybe TRBD1 (6 bases). The CDR3 is made up of 15 amino acids. Germline lookup yields CDR1 MNHEY and CDR2 SVGEGT. V shed 4 bases and J shed 4 bases, with 14 bases lying between them. The CDR3, as DNA: TGTGCCAGCAGTTTGGAGGGGGGGGCTAATCAGCCCCAGCATTTT. This encodes CASSLEGGANQPQHF.

The rearrangement joins TRBV27 to TRBJ1-2; D perhaps matches TRBD1 (6 bases). The V and J ends lost 6 bases and 4 bases respectively, with 12 bases between them. CDR1 MNHEY and CDR2 SMNVEV come from the germline V gene (reference sequence). The CDR3 spans 13 residues. CDR3 in DNA: TGTGCCAGCAGCGACAGGTTTTCCTATGGCTACACCTTC. It specifies CASSDRFSYGYTF.

The chain couples TRBV5-1 to TRBJ2-7, with 9 bases identical to TRBD1. CDR1 is SGHRS and CDR2 is YFSETQ in the germline V gene. The CDR3 spans 12 residues. The junction had 3 bases not matched to a gene; V was cut back by 4 bases and J by 7 bases. The CDR3 nucleotides are TGCGCCAGCAGCATGGGACAGGGTGAGCAGTACTTC. Amino acids: CASSMGQGEQYF.

In this sample, this clonotype turned up many times. J is TRBJ2-5 and V is TRBV6-1; 7 nucleotides agree with TRBD1. The CDR3 length is 14 residues. CDR1 and CDR2 (germline): MNHNS, SASEGT. V shed 8 bases, J shed 5 bases, and the junction held 11 bases outside the gene matches. The CDR3 loop is CASSREAGGETQYF. The CDR3 DNA reads TGTGCCAGCTCTCGCGAGGCAGGGGGTGAGACCCAGTACTTC.

This clonotype was seen many times. This sequence joins TRBV10-3 and TRBJ2-5, with 7 bases matching TRBD2. This CDR3 region has 14 residues. Germline assignment: CDR1 ENHRY and CDR2 SYGVKD. Trimming removed 4 bases from V and 1 base from J; junction bases left unmatched: 3. CDR3: CAISGGTTQETQYF. As DNA, the CDR3 is TGTGCCATCAGTGGTGGGACTACCCAAGAGACCCAGTACTTC.

The chain couples TRBV11-2 to TRBJ1-2, with TRBD1 identical over 7 bases. Trimming cost V 4 bases and J 8 bases; bases outside gene matches: 13. Germline assignment: CDR1 SGHAT and CDR2 FQNNGV. There are 15 residues in the CDR3. CDR3 coding DNA: TGTGCCAGCAGCTCACAGTCTCGGACAGGCTTCGGCTACACCTTC. This sequence encodes CASSSQSRTGFGYTF.

Note on this clonotype: Given a much more abundant clone one base away, this may be a read error. The chain carries TRBV10-3 and TRBJ2-5; perhaps TRBD2 as D (5 bases). The CDR3 sequence is 15 residues long. Germline CDR1 is ENHRY and CDR2 is SYGVKD. The CDR3 DNA follows: TGTGCCATCAGTGTTTCAGTCGACCGTTGGGAGACCAAGTACTTC. This gives the protein CAISVSVDRWETKYF.

The sample holds many counts of this clonotype. The chain is built from TRBV11-2 and TRBJ2-7; TRBD1 aligns across 8 bases. The germline gives CDR1 SGHAT, CDR2 FQNNGV. This CDR3 region has 15 residues. V gave up 5 bases and J gave up 0 bases; unmatched junction bases: 6. Here the CDR3 DNA reads TGTGCCAGCAGCCGTCCAGGGGGCAGCTCCTACGAGCAGTACTTC. This sequence encodes CASSRPGGSSYEQYF.

This clonotype has just one count. The chain uses TRBV12-3 or TRBV12-4 and TRBJ1-1; tentatively, D is TRBD1 (6 bases). The V end lost 5 bases, the J end lost 10 bases, and 17 bases lay between the germline ends. The CDR3 length is 13 residues. The CDR3 region has the DNA TGTGCCAGCAGTGGGACACTGAATTCGGCAGCTTTCTTT. Its translation is CASSGTLNSAAFF.

This clonotype was detected many times. The chain's CDR3 is CASTGNTEAFF. As DNA, the CDR3 is TGTGCCAGCACAGGGAACACTGAAGCTTTCTTT. The genes are TRBV2 and TRBJ1-1; D remains ambiguous. V shed 7 bases and J shed 1 base, with 4 bases lying between them. Germline CDR1 SNHLY, CDR2 FYNNEI. This CDR3 region has 11 residues.

This rearrangement joins TRBV13 to TRBJ2-7; possibly TRBD2 for D (6 bases). The germline V gene encodes CDR1 PRHDT and CDR2 FYEKMQ (reference sequence). This CDR3 contains 19 residues. V was cut by 3 bases and J by 0 bases, with 24 bases left in between. Written as DNA, the CDR3 is TGTGCCAGCAGCTTTCCGCAAGGGACTCCACATAGGAGCTCCTACGAGCAGTACTTC. Amino acid sequence: CASSFPQGTPHRSSYEQYF.

This clonotype was detected ten times or more. Given the absence of the conserved phenylalanine or tryptophan at the CDR3 end, a read error is likely. The chain couples TRBV13 to TRBJ1-1; D not resolved. The CDR3 extends over 14 amino acids. Trimming pared 7 bases from V and 5 bases from J, leaving 17 bases between. Germline CDR1 PRHDT, CDR2 FYEKMQ (reference sequence). CDR3 in DNA: TGTGCCAGCAAAAATTCGGGAAAGAGGACTGAAGCTTTCTCT. Protein product: CASKNSGKRTEAFS.

This sequence joins TRBV10-3 and TRBJ1-1; TRBD1 is a possible D gene (5 bases). There are 14 residues in the CDR3. Germline V lookup: CDR1 ENHRY, CDR2 SYGVKD. Trimming stripped 0 bases from V and 3 bases from J, with 8 bases between. Here the CDR3 reads CAISESMGDTEAFF. The CDR3 region has the DNA TGTGCCATCAGTGAGTCCATGGGGGACACTGAAGCTTTCTTT.

The chain links TRBV30 to TRBJ1-5; D remains ambiguous. The V gene's germline CDR1 is GTSNPN and CDR2 SVGIG (reference sequence). The CDR3 runs to 14 residues. With 0 bases removed from V and 4 bases from J, the gap between germline ends came to 10 bases. The CDR3 DNA sequence: TGTGCCTGGAGTGTACTAATAGAAAATCAGCCCCAGCATTTT. This encodes CAWSVLIENQPQHF.

The V and J genes are TRBV10-3 and TRBJ1-1; weak D call: TRBD1 (6 bases). Germline CDR1 is ENHRY and CDR2 is SYGVKD. The CDR3 totals 14 residues. V was shortened by 6 bases and J by 4 bases, with 15 bases between the two germline ends. The CDR3, as DNA: TGTGCCATCAGCCGCGATACAGGGTCCACTGAAGCTTTCTTT. As protein: CAISRDTGSTEAFF.

This clonotype was recorded at least ten times. V usage is TRBV20-1 and J usage is TRBJ2-7, with TRBD2 matching 12 bases. The CDR3 contains 14 residues. The germline V gene encodes CDR1 DFQATT and CDR2 SNEGSKA (reference sequence). Trimming cost V 4 bases and J 4 bases; bases outside gene matches: 5. The CDR3, as DNA: TGCAGTGCTATGACTAGCGGGAGTACTTACGAGCAGTACTTC. Encoded protein: CSAMTSGSTYEQYF.